This T cell receptor (beta chain) was sequenced for a study of T-cell reconstitution after alpha-beta-depleted transplantation in children. Notes on the study in general: Surviving recipient T cells and thymic progenitors underlay high day-60 TCRbeta diversity in some patients. The study reportedly traced alpha-beta T cells about two months after transplant to several hundred expanded graft clones. Once a year had passed after transplant, T-cell counts and diversity came mostly from newly produced T cells.

Library preparation (for TCRbeta) was performed with unique molecular identifiers. In TCRdb, the PCR reads were re-called with MiXCR into one record per CDR3 protein. The table lists hundreds of thousands of distinct CDR3 sequences, around 15% of them singletons. V was clipped by 5 bases and J by 0 bases; unmatched bases: 3. Germline loops: CDR1 SEHNR, CDR2 FQNEAQ (reference sequence). This CDR3 is 15 amino acids long. The table lists this clonotype with a few counts. The antigen is unknown. The clonotype originates from a male patient between 2 and 9 years old who had a stem cell transplant for acute lymphoblastic leukemia, so the T cells may come from the graft donor. V usage is TRBV7-9 and J usage is TRBJ2-2, with 7 bases aligning to TRBD1. Here the sequenced sample was PBMCs, mostly from graft donor cells, taken 360 days after TCRalphabeta/CD19-depleted stem cell transplant. The CDR3 loop is CASSDRVSNTGELFF. DNA of the CDR3: TGTGCCAGCAGCGACAGGGTATCGAACACCGGGGAGCTGTTTTTT.